What follows is one TCR beta chain and its context. This sample stems from a study of T cell responses to AZD1222 COVID-19 vaccine. TCRdb keeps only in-frame clones here, not all; method: immunoSEQ multiplex PCR. Altogether about 170,000 clones are present, around 88% being singletons, with the ten largest covering around 1%. The clonotype comes from an adult who received the AZD1222 COVID-19 vaccine. Sequences were derived from peripheral blood, sampled 28 days after the second AZD1222 dose.

CDR3 coding DNA: TGTGCCAGCAGTGAACAGGTCACCCTCCACTTT. It encodes CASSEQVTLHF. The V and J genes are TRBV6-1 and TRBJ1-6; D is ambiguous. This CDR3 is built from 11 residues. Germline values: CDR1 MNHNS, CDR2 SASEGT. Trimming took 2 bases from V and 14 from J, leaving 7 bases between them.